This T cell receptor (beta chain) was identified in a study of blood T cell repertoires in COVID-19. This clone was seen once. This table comes from immunoSEQ multiplex PCR, and its TCRdb copy is limited to in-frame clones, with some not included. Among fewer than 55,000 clones, 89% were seen once, and the ten largest hold roughly 10%. This clonotype originated in a man older than 75 with active or convalescent COVID-19. Sequencing used peripheral blood.

CDR3 sequence (DNA): TGTGCCAGCAGTTCCACTACATTTGGGAAACTGTTTTTT. Translated: CASSSTTFGKLFF. The rearrangement joins TRBV28 to TRBJ1-4, with no clear D. Germline V gene lookup returns CDR1 MDHEN and CDR2 SYDVKM. V was clipped by 4 bases and J by 11 bases, with 14 bases between them. This CDR3 has 13 residues.